These T cell receptor beta chains were read from a single sample in a study of Graves' ophthalmopathy and Graves' hyperthyroidism. TCRdb reprocessed the multiplex PCR reads with MiXCR, giving one entry per CDR3 protein. The table has roughly 1.1 million distinct CDR3 sequences, around a third seen once. Sequencing was done on a sample of peripheral blood or thyroid tissue (not recorded which). All receptors come from an adult man with Graves' hyperthyroidism. Both conserved end residues are part of each CDR3. A D gene is named only where the DNA matches it firmly. The size entry is marked missing in some rows and otherwise reads once, few, many or a size class.

v_gene	j_gene	d_gene	abundance	CDR3nt	CDR3aa
TRBV28	TRBJ2-2	NA	NA	TGTGCCAGCAGTCCACTATCCGGAACCGGGGAGCTGTTTTTT	CASSPLSGTGELFF
TRBV19	TRBJ1-2	NA	few	TGTGCCAGTAGTATAGTCCCGGGTGATGGTGGCTACACCTTC	CASSIVPGDGGYTF
TRBV2	TRBJ2-5	NA	many	TGTGCCATAAGCCAAGATCAAGAGACCCAGTACTTC	CAISQDQETQYF
TRBV20-1	TRBJ1-5	NA	NA	TGCAGTGCTAGAACAGGGTTGGGCGATCAGCCCCAGCATTTT	CSARTGLGDQPQHF
TRBV9	TRBJ2-6	NA	NA	TGTGCCAGCAGCGTAGTAGGGAATGGTGTCAACGTCCTGACCTTC	CASSVVGNGVNVLTF
TRBV29-1	TRBJ1-2	NA	many	TGCAGCGTTGGGGGAGATCCTGGCTACACCTTC	CSVGGDPGYTF
TRBV28	TRBJ2-7	NA	few	TGTGCCAGCAGTAACGGCTATTTATACGAGCAGTACTTC	CASSNGYLYEQYF
TRBV4-3	TRBJ2-7	TRBD2	NA	TGCGCCAGCAGCCAGGAATCGGGAGGTCGGTACGAGCAGTACTTC	CASSQESGGRYEQYF
TRBV7-9	TRBJ2-3	NA	NA	TGTGCCAGCAGCGGTCCGGGGAGTCCTACGCAGTATTTT	CASSGPGSPTQYF
TRBV7-2	TRBJ2-2	TRBD1	NA	TGTGCCAGCAGCTTCCCGACAGGGATGAACACCGGGGAGCTGTTTTTT	CASSFPTGMNTGELFF
TRBV19	TRBJ1-1	NA	many	TGTGCCAGCCAGCCCCGCGGGACGGGGGACACTGAAGCTTTCTTT	CASQPRGTGDTEAFF
TRBV7-8	TRBJ2-5	NA	many	TGTGCCAGCAGCTTAGAAGCACGGGAGACCCAGTACTTC	CASSLEARETQYF
TRBV7-9	TRBJ2-7	NA	NA	TGCGCCAGCAGACCCCTCCAGCGCACCTCCTACGAGCAGTACTTC	CASRPLQRTSYEQYF
TRBV10-2	TRBJ2-1	NA	few	TGCGCCAGCAGCCCTGACGGGGACAATGAGCAGTTCTTC	CASSPDGDNEQFF
TRBV29-1	TRBJ1-4	NA	NA	TGCAGCGTTGCTCCGGGACGGACTAATGAAAAACTGTTTTTT	CSVAPGRTNEKLFF
TRBV20-1	TRBJ1-1	TRBD1	NA	TGCAGTGCTAAAGTAGCCGACAGGGCTGAAGCTTTCTTT	CSAKVADRAEAFF
TRBV9	TRBJ2-7	NA	many	TGTGCCAGCAGCGCTCCGGGACGCGGCTATCTGGACGAGCAGTACTTC	CASSAPGRGYLDEQYF
TRBV10-1	TRBJ2-7	NA	NA	TGCGCCAGCAGTGAGGACGGGCTAGCCGGCTACGAGCAGTACTTC	CASSEDGLAGYEQYF
TRBV7-9	TRBJ2-7	NA	few	TGTGCCAGCAGCTTTGATTCGGCCAACAACCCCTACGAGCAGTACTTC	CASSFDSANNPYEQYF
TRBV12-3/TRBV12-4	TRBJ2-2	NA	many	TGTGCCAGCAGTTTCGAGTCCGGGGAGCTGTTTTTT	CASSFESGELFF
TRBV20-1	TRBJ2-5	TRBD2	many	TGCAGTGCGGCGGGACTAGCGGGAAAGCAGGGAGAGACCCAGTACTTC	CSAAGLAGKQGETQYF
TRBV29-1	TRBJ2-5	NA	NA	TGCAGCGTTGTTGCTCCTTCGGGGTGGCAAGAGACCCAGTACTTC	CSVVAPSGWQETQYF
TRBV6-5	TRBJ1-1	TRBD1	NA	TGTGCCAGCAGACGATGGGGGACAGGGGGAGTTGACGATGAAGCTTTCTTT	CASRRWGTGGVDDEAFF
TRBV2	TRBJ1-1	TRBD1	many	TGTGCCAGCAGTGCATCCACGGACAGGCTTGAAGCTTTCTTT	CASSASTDRLEAFF
TRBV11-1	TRBJ2-1	NA	NA	TGTGCCAGCAGCTTAGCCGGGCCCTACAATGAGCAGTTCTTC	CASSLAGPYNEQFF
TRBV19	TRBJ1-5	NA	many	TGTGCCAGTAGTATGGGGATCAATCAGCCCCAGCATTTT	CASSMGINQPQHF
TRBV7-9	TRBJ2-6	NA	many	TGTGCCAGCAGCTTACGAGGGACTGGTGGGGCCAACGTCCTGACTTTC	CASSLRGTGGANVLTF
TRBV7-8	TRBJ2-7	NA	NA	TGTGCCAGCAGCTTAGTAATTTCCGTCGCCTACGAGCAGTACTTC	CASSLVISVAYEQYF
TRBV12-3/TRBV12-4	TRBJ2-5	NA	many	TGTGCCAGCAGTTTAGGGCAACATGGAGAGACCCAGTACTTC	CASSLGQHGETQYF
TRBV18	TRBJ1-1	NA	NA	TGTGCCAGCTCACCAGCAGATACTGAAGCTTTCTTT	CASSPADTEAFF
TRBV7-6	TRBJ2-2	NA	many	TGTGCCAGCAGCCCCCGGTGGGCCGGGGAGCTGTTTTTT	CASSPRWAGELFF
TRBV20-1	TRBJ2-7	NA	NA	TGCAGTGCTAGGGCGTGGAATCCCTACGAGCAGTACTTC	CSARAWNPYEQYF
TRBV7-2	TRBJ2-6	NA	many	TGTGCCAGCAGCTTCAGTGCCTCTGGGGCCAACGTCCTGACTTTC	CASSFSASGANVLTF
TRBV7-2	TRBJ1-5	NA	many	TGTGCCAGCAGCAAGGGGACACTGGGTTCGGGCAATCAGCCCCAGCATTTT	CASSKGTLGSGNQPQHF
TRBV7-9	TRBJ2-2	NA	NA	TGTGCCAGCAGCTTTGCGAAGGGCGGGGAGCTGTTTTTT	CASSFAKGGELFF
TRBV15	TRBJ1-5	TRBD1	many	TGTGCCACCAGCAGAGAACAGGGGATGGTCCAGCCCCAGCATTTT	CATSREQGMVQPQHF
TRBV7-8	TRBJ2-7	NA	once	TGTGCCAGCAGTTTCGGGGGACAAATTATGTACGAGCAGTACTTC	CASSFGGQIMYEQYF
TRBV28	TRBJ2-5	NA	once	TGTGCCAGCAGTTCCCTAACAGGGTCCGTTCGGTACTTC	CASSSLTGSVRYF
TRBV19	TRBJ1-1	NA	many	TGTGCCAGTAGTCCCCACCCGACAGCGAACACTGAAGCTTTCTTT	CASSPHPTANTEAFF
TRBV7-2	TRBJ1-5	NA	many	TGTGCCAGCAGCGCACGCCCGGACGTGTGGATTTATAGCAATCAGCCCCAGCATTTT	CASSARPDVWIYSNQPQHF
TRBV20-1	TRBJ2-5	NA	few	TGCAGTGCTAAAGACAGCAAAGAGACCCAGTACTTC	CSAKDSKETQYF
TRBV10-3	TRBJ2-5	NA	many	TGTGCCATCAGGAGGCTTAGGCGGCGGGAGACCCAGTACTTC	CAIRRLRRRETQYF
TRBV30	TRBJ1-1	NA	NA	TGTGCCTGGTTTAGGCCAAGCACTGAAGCTTTCTTT	CAWFRPSTEAFF
TRBV10-3	TRBJ1-2	NA	NA	TGTGCCAGCAGTCAGCGGGGACGGCGAGGTTGGGGCTACACCTTC	CASSQRGRRGWGYTF
TRBV6-4	TRBJ1-3	TRBD1	few	TGTGCCAGCAGTGACCCGACAGGGAATGGAAACACCATATATTTT	CASSDPTGNGNTIYF
TRBV10-3	TRBJ2-2	NA	many	TGTGCCATCAGTGAACAGGGCGACCTGAACACCGGGGAGCTGTTTTTT	CAISEQGDLNTGELFF
TRBV7-9	TRBJ1-5	NA	NA	TGTGCCAGCAGCTTAAGACGGACTAGCGAACAAGAGACCCAGCATTTT	CASSLRRTSEQETQHF
TRBV7-3	TRBJ1-3	NA	many	TGTGCCAGCAGCTCGGCGGACTCTGGAAACACCATATATTTT	CASSSADSGNTIYF
TRBV10-3	TRBJ2-1	NA	NA	TGTGCCATCAGAACTGGGGCGGGCTACAATGAGCAGTTCTTC	CAIRTGAGYNEQFF
TRBV6-6	TRBJ2-5	NA	many	TGTGCCAGCAGTTGGGGCGGGGAGACCCAGTACTTC	CASSWGGETQYF
TRBV20-1	TRBJ2-7	TRBD2	NA	TGCAGTGCACTCTCCCCGGGAGGGGGCTCCTACGAGCAGTACTTC	CSALSPGGGSYEQYF
TRBV7-8	TRBJ2-6	TRBD2	NA	TGTGCCAGCAGCCCCTCACCGACTAGCGGGGGGAAAAGCTCTGGGGCCAACGTCCTGACTTTC	CASSPSPTSGGKSSGANVLTF
TRBV4-3	TRBJ1-6	NA	many	TGCGCCAGCAGCTCTCGGGGGGCCGTGTATAATTCACCCCTCCACTTT	CASSSRGAVYNSPLHF
TRBV7-2	TRBJ2-7	NA	NA	TGTGCCAGCAGCAGAGGGGACTTC	CASSRGDF
TRBV20-1	TRBJ2-6	NA	many	TGCAGTGCTAGAGCGGGAGTGGGATCTGGGGCCAACGTCCTGACTTTC	CSARAGVGSGANVLTF
TRBV7-9	TRBJ2-7	NA	many	TGTGCCAGCAGCTTAGGGCCGGGGGACGAGCAGTACTTC	CASSLGPGDEQYF
TRBV15	TRBJ1-2	NA	NA	TGTGCCACCAGCAGAGATGAGAGGGGTGAAGGCTACACCTTC	CATSRDERGEGYTF
TRBV11-2	TRBJ2-7	NA	NA	TGTGCCAGCAGCTTAGAGATGTCGCCCCTCTACGAGCAGTACTTC	CASSLEMSPLYEQYF
TRBV24-1	TRBJ1-5	NA	many	TGTGCCACCAGTGATTTGCGGTATGTACTGGGTCAGCCCCAGCATTTT	CATSDLRYVLGQPQHF
TRBV4-1	TRBJ1-2	NA	NA	TGCGCCAGCAGGGGATATGGATATGGCTACACCTTC	CASRGYGYGYTF